The 19 T cell receptor beta chains below were found in one sample sequenced in a study of cytomegalovirus exposure and HLA in healthy donors (dated 2017 in TCRdb). Library prep was done by the immunoSEQ multiplex PCR assay. A mixture of 60 forward primers for TCR Vbeta segments and 13 reverse primers for TCR Jbeta segments was used in the multiplex PCR. Entries here come from immuneACCESS through TCRdb and include only in-frame sequences with V and J called. Some clones fail to appear in such tables; in the studies checked, an unresolved V gene covers under half of the shortfall, and the cause of the remainder is unknown. The sample records under 200,000 clones, roughly four fifths of which are singletons. The ten largest clonotypes hold approximately 2.1% of the sample. The sample was PBMCs. The receptors come from a woman aged 25 to 39 in good health and CMV-seropositive.

This clone has more than one count but fewer than ten. This sequence joins TRBV6-5 and TRBJ2-3, with TRBD1 matching 8 bases. Germline V lookup: CDR1 MNHEY, CDR2 SVGAGI. Germline trimming cut 6 bases from V and 0 bases from J; bases unmatched to any gene: 5. The CDR3 totals 15 residues. The DNA for the CDR3 is TGTGCCAGCAGGACAGGGGCCCCAAGCACAGATACGCAGTATTTT. This gives the protein CASRTGAPSTDTQYF.

Here the CDR3 reads CTSSHGGPPLRQYF. The CDR3 DNA sequence: TGCACCAGCAGCCACGGGGGACCCCCCCTTCGGCAGTACTTC. The rearrangement uses TRBV1 and TRBJ2-7; the D call TRBD2 from the table was never checked on the DNA. TRBV1 is designated a pseudogene. The CDR3 extends over 14 amino acids.

The rearrangement uses TRBV5-1 and TRBJ2-7, with a weak D call TRBD1 (6 bases). This CDR3 is 15 amino acids long. The V gene's germline CDR1 is SGHRS and CDR2 YFSETQ. V lost 4 bases to trimming and J lost 0 bases, with 14 bases between them. The CDR3 sequence is CASSPAGVSSYEQYF. In DNA form, the CDR3 reads TGCGCCAGCAGCCCGGCAGGGGTCAGCTCCTACGAGCAGTACTTC.

The J gene is TRBJ1-2, the V gene TRBV13; D is possibly TRBD1 (5 bases). V shed 0 bases and J shed 5 bases, with 10 bases lying between them. The germline gives CDR1 PRHDT, CDR2 FYEKMQ (reference sequence). The CDR3 length is 14 residues. Written as DNA, the CDR3 is TGTGCCAGCAGCTTAGGGACAGTTGATTATGGCTACACCTTC. This translates into CASSLGTVDYGYTF.

The chain joins TRBV5-1 to TRBJ2-1; tentatively, D is TRBD2 (6 bases). CDR1 and CDR2 from the germline V gene are SGHRS and YFSETQ. Between the trimmed V and J ends, which lost 0 bases and 4 bases, there was a span of 11 bases. The CDR3 covers 15 residues. CDR3 residues: CASSLALSGYNEQFF. The DNA of the CDR3 is TGCGCCAGCAGCTTGGCGCTTAGCGGATACAATGAGCAGTTCTTC.

This clone came up a few times. V usage is TRBV9 and J usage is TRBJ2-1; TRBD2 matches 9 bases. The CDR3 consists of 15 residues. V lost 2 bases and J lost 9; bases outside the gene matches: 9. CDR1 is SGDLS, CDR2 YYNGEE, per germline. DNA of the CDR3: TGTGCCAGCAGCGTGGGAGGACTAGCGAATGTTGAGCAGTTCTTC. Protein product: CASSVGGLANVEQFF.

The chain is built from TRBV5-4 and TRBJ1-6; no clear D gene. The V gene lost 4 bases and the J gene lost 0 bases, with 11 bases spanning the gap. Germline V gene data show CDR1 as SGHNT and CDR2 as YYREEE (reference sequence). The CDR3 is 16 amino acids. The CDR3 DNA sequence: TGTGCCAGCAGCCCTCAATTGAGCTCCTATAATTCACCCCTCCACTTT. This encodes CASSPQLSSYNSPLHF. Supplemented by reference TRBV5-4 and TRBJ1-6, the full variable domain reads ETGVTQSPTHLIKTRGQQVTLRCSSQSGHNTVSWYQQALGQGPQFIFQYYREEENGRGNFPPRFSGLQFPNYSSELNVNALELDDSALYLCASSPQLSSYNSPLHFGNGTRLTVT.

The chain couples TRBV7-5 to TRBJ1-2. TRBV7-5 constitutes a pseudogene. The CDR3 covers 14 residues. In DNA, the CDR3 is TGTAAAGGAGAGCGGGGGATCACTAACTATGGCTACACCTTC. Translation gives CKGERGITNYGYTF.

The rearrangement uses TRBV11-3 and TRBJ1-1, with TRBD1 matching over 7 bases. After removal of 1 base from V and 7 bases from J, the junction contained 6 bases not matched to a gene. Germline V lookup: CDR1 SGHNT, CDR2 YENEEA. The CDR3 extends over 14 amino acids. The CDR3 DNA is TGTGCCAGCAGCTTAGGACAGGGCCGGGGTGAAGCTTTCTTT. It translates to CASSLGQGRGEAFF.

The chain is built from TRBV9 and TRBJ2-1; TRBD2 aligns across 7 bases. V lost 0 bases and J lost 3; bases outside the gene matches: 3. The CDR3 is 15 amino acids. Per germline, CDR1 SGDLS and CDR2 YYNGEE. CDR3 protein: CASSVGLADYNEQFF. Written as DNA, the CDR3 is TGTGCCAGCAGCGTAGGGCTAGCGGACTACAATGAGCAGTTCTTC. The whole variable domain, remainder taken from reference TRBV9 and TRBJ2-1, is DSGVTQTPKHLITATGQRVTLRCSPRSGDLSVYWYQQSLDQGLQFLIQYYNGEERAKGNILERFSAQQFPDLHSELNLSSLELGDSALYFCASSVGLADYNEQFFGPGTRLTVL.

This chain uses TRBV4-3 with TRBJ2-7; D ambiguous. Looked up from germline, CDR1 is LGHNA and CDR2 is YSLEER. Between the trimmed V and J ends, which lost 2 bases and 7 bases, there was a span of 12 bases. The length of the CDR3 is 13 residues. The CDR3 loop reads CASSQYPTREQYF. CDR3 DNA: TGCGCCAGCAGCCAATACCCCACGCGGGAGCAGTACTTC.

J is TRBJ2-2 and V is TRBV29-1, with TRBD1 matching 8 bases. V trimming: 7 bases; J trimming: 4 bases; junction bases outside the gene matches: 8. Germline-derived CDR1 and CDR2 are SQVTM and ANQGSEA. CDR3 length equals 14 residues. CDR3 in DNA: TGCAGCGCTAAGCGACAGGGGCGCACCGGGGAGCTGTTTTTT. Protein sequence: CSAKRQGRTGELFF.

The chain links TRBV2 to TRBJ1-3; D perhaps matches TRBD1 (6 bases). CDR3 length equals 14 residues. V lost 6 bases and J lost 2, with 11 bases in between. The germline CDR1 and CDR2 sequences are SNHLY and FYNNEI. Here the CDR3 reads CASRTGLAGNTIYF. The CDR3 nucleotides are TGTGCCAGCAGAACAGGGTTAGCTGGAAACACCATATATTTT.

V usage is TRBV9 and J usage is TRBJ2-3; possible D gene TRBD2, 5 bases. The germline V gene has CDR1 SGDLS and CDR2 YYNGEE. The V end lost 4 bases, the J end lost 6 bases, and 15 bases lay between the germline ends. This CDR3 spans 14 amino acids. The CDR3 DNA reads TGTGCCAGCAGCCCACGACTACGCGCGGATACGCAGTATTTT. Protein sequence: CASSPRLRADTQYF.

This chain connects TRBV15 to TRBJ2-3; 9 nucleotides align to TRBD1. The CDR3 has 14 amino acids. CDR1 and CDR2 from the germline V gene are LNHNV and YYDKDF (reference sequence). After removal of 1 base from V and 5 bases from J, the junction contained 1 base not matched to a gene. The chain's CDR3 is CATSRGTGEDTQYF. Written as DNA, the CDR3 is TGTGCCACCAGCAGAGGGACAGGGGAAGATACGCAGTATTTT.

The chain uses TRBV9 and TRBJ1-4; 12 bases agree with TRBD1. The CDR3 has 15 amino acids. The V and J ends lost 4 bases and 8 bases, in that order; junction bases with no gene match: 6. CDR1 and CDR2 (germline): SGDLS, YYNGEE. The CDR3 nucleotides are TGTGCCAGCAGCTTCGGGACAGGGGGCGACGAAAAACTGTTTTTT. Translated, it gives CASSFGTGGDEKLFF.

Only a few counts were recorded for this clone. The chain combines TRBV18 with TRBJ1-1, with 7 bases aligning to TRBD1. From germline, CDR1 is KGHSH and CDR2 LQKENI. J was trimmed by 7 bases and V by 2 bases; bases with no gene match: 4. This CDR3 is 13 amino acids long. CDR3 coding DNA: TGTGCCAGCTCACCATGGACAGGCCTTGAAGCTTTCTTT. Translated: CASSPWTGLEAFF.

The chain joins TRBV4-3 to TRBJ2-2, with 13 bases identical to TRBD2. This CDR3 is built from 17 residues. V trimming: 4 bases; J trimming: 4 bases; junction bases outside the gene matches: 6. Germline V gene lookup returns CDR1 LGHNA and CDR2 YSLEER. CDR3 residues: CASSPRTSGSGTGELFF. CDR3 DNA: TGCGCCAGCAGCCCTAGGACTAGCGGGAGTGGCACCGGGGAGCTGTTTTTT.

This clone was seen once. The gene calls are TRBV5-1 and TRBJ2-2; D gene uncertain. The CDR3 contains 14 residues. The germline gives CDR1 SGHRS, CDR2 YFSETQ. Trimming cost V 4 bases and J 6 bases, with 13 bases left between them. CDR3 in DNA: TGCGCCAGCAGCCAGACACAGACGGCCGGGGAGCTGTTTTTT. This gives the protein CASSQTQTAGELFF.